This T cell receptor (beta chain) was retrieved from a study of blood T cell repertoires in COVID-19. Trimming took off 2 bases at V and 0 bases at J, with 7 bases between the two ends. Germline lookup yields CDR1 MNHEY and CDR2 SVGAGI. CDR3 size: 14 residues. TCRdb's table, derived via immunoSEQ multiplex PCR, lists solely in-frame clones and lacks some. This sample has about 220,000 clones, with around 82% found just once. The V gene is TRBV6-5, the J gene TRBJ1-1; unclear D gene. The TCR comes from a woman between 40 and 50 years old who had been exposed to COVID-19. Sequencing used PBMCs or T cells enriched from blood (not recorded which). This chain's CDR3 is CASSYRRMNTEAFF. In DNA form, the CDR3 reads TGTGCCAGCAGTTACAGGAGAATGAACACTGAAGCTTTCTTT.